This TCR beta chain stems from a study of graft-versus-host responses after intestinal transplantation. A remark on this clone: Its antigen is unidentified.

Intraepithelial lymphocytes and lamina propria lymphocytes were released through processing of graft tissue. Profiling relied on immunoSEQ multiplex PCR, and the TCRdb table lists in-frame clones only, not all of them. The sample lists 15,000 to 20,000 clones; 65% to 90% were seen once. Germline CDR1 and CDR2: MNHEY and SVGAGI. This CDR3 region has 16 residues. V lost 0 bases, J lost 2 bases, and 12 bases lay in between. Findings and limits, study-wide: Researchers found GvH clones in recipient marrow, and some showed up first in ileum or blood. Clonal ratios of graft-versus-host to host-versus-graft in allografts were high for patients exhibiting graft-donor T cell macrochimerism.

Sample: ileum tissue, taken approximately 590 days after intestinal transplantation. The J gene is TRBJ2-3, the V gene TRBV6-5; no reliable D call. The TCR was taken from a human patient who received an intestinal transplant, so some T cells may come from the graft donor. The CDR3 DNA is TGTGCCAGCAGTTACTCGAACTACCAACCCACAGATACGCAGTATTTT. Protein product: CASSYSNYQPTDTQYF.